Listed here are 8 T cell receptor beta chains from one sample, sequenced in a study of blood T cell repertoires in COVID-19. Assay: immunoSEQ multiplex PCR; the TCRdb copy retains only in-frame clones and omits some. The sample lists 150,000 or so clones; over 80% were seen once. The sequenced material came from peripheral blood. The source of these receptors is a woman aged 45-65 years with acute or convalescent COVID-19.

This clone has more than one count but fewer than ten. The chain is built from TRBV10-3 and TRBJ2-7; D possibly corresponds to TRBD1 (6 bases). The germline V gene encodes CDR1 ENHRY and CDR2 SYGVKD. The V end lost 8 bases, the J end lost 4 bases, and 12 bases lay between the germline ends. The CDR3 covers 12 residues. CDR3 region: CAIGDTLYEQYF. CDR3 nucleotides: TGTGCCATCGGGGACACCTTATACGAGCAGTACTTC.

This clone was counted once. The chain joins TRBV27 to TRBJ1-1; D might be TRBD1 (5 bases). V dropped 3 bases and J dropped 5 bases, with 16 bases sitting between them. CDR1 is MNHEY and CDR2 is SMNVEV in the germline V gene (reference sequence). The CDR3 has 15 amino acids. DNA for the CDR3: TGTGCCAGCAGTTTTAGTCGCCCTTCAGGGACTGAAGCTTTCTTT. Encoded protein: CASSFSRPSGTEAFF.

V and J are TRBV5-1 and TRBJ1-2, with 7 bases lining up with TRBD1. Looked up from germline, CDR1 is SGHRS and CDR2 is YFSETQ. CDR3 length: 13 residues. The V segment lost 4 bases and the J segment 4 bases; nucleotides outside the gene matches: 4. The CDR3 DNA reads TGCGCCAGCAGCGAGGGACAGCTCTATGGCTACACCTTC. This gives the protein CASSEGQLYGYTF.

V usage is TRBV30 and J usage is TRBJ2-7; D is perhaps TRBD2 (6 bases). The germline CDR1 and CDR2 sequences are GTSNPN and SVGIG (reference sequence). The CDR3 consists of 13 residues. V was pared by 1 base and J by 6 bases, with 13 bases between. The CDR3 sequence: CAWSDLRRGEQYF. CDR3 nucleotides: TGTGCCTGGAGTGACTTGAGGAGGGGCGAGCAGTACTTC.

The chain combines TRBV30 with TRBJ1-4, with D unclear. V shed 0 bases and J shed 2 bases, with 10 bases lying between them. There are 15 residues in the CDR3. In germline, CDR1 is GTSNPN, CDR2 SVGIG (reference sequence). The chain's CDR3 is CAWSVLRLTNEKLFF. CDR3 coding DNA: TGTGCCTGGAGTGTACTACGGTTGACTAATGAAAAACTGTTTTTT.

V usage is TRBV5-1 and J usage is TRBJ1-1; a possible D gene is TRBD1 (6 bases). The CDR3 runs 13 residues. Germline values: CDR1 SGHRS, CDR2 YFSETQ. Trimming stripped 5 bases from V and 2 bases from J, with 10 bases between. The CDR3 region is CASRQGVNTEAFF. CDR3 DNA: TGCGCCAGCAGACAGGGAGTAAACACTGAAGCTTTCTTT.

The rearrangement links TRBV6-5 to TRBJ1-6; D is possibly TRBD1 (5 bases). Trimming took 2 bases from V and 9 from J, leaving 8 bases between them. This CDR3 region has 13 residues. Germline CDR1 is MNHEY and CDR2 is SVGAGI. The CDR3 sequence: CASSYGRGSPLHF. The CDR3 DNA follows: TGTGCCAGCAGTTACGGGAGGGGTTCACCCCTCCACTTT.

This clone was observed once. This sequence joins TRBV5-6 and TRBJ1-1; weak D call: TRBD1 (5 bases). From germline, CDR1 is SGHDT and CDR2 YYEEEE. V lost 6 bases, J lost 6 bases, and 15 bases lay in between. This CDR3 contains 13 residues. The CDR3 DNA reads as TGTGCCAGCACCACTCGGGGGTTGGCTGAAGCTTTCTTT. It translates to CASTTRGLAEAFF. The full variable domain, in which reference TRBV5-6 and TRBJ1-1 provide the parts outside the CDR3, is DAGVTQSPTHLIKTRGQQVTLRCSPKSGHDTVSWYQQALGQGPQFIFQYYEEEERQRGNFPDRFSGHQFPNYSSELNVNALLLGDSALYLCASTTRGLAEAFFGQGTRLTVV.